The 27 T cell receptor beta chains listed next were all sequenced from one sample in a study of T cell responses to AZD1222 COVID-19 vaccine. The table came from immunoSEQ multiplex PCR; TCRdb's copy has only in-frame clones and leaves some out. The table lists over 40,000 clones, approximately 88% of them singletons. Sequencing used peripheral blood, obtained on day 0 of AZD1222 vaccination. Source of these receptors: an adult in good health.

The J gene is TRBJ2-1, the V gene TRBV6-5; TRBD1 is a possible D gene (5 bases). CDR3 length: 11 amino acids. Germline V lookup: CDR1 MNHEY, CDR2 SVGAGI. V was shortened by 6 bases and J by 10 bases, with 10 bases between the two germline ends. The CDR3 region is CASRGVSEQFF. CDR3 bases: TGTGCCAGCAGAGGGGTCAGCGAGCAGTTCTTC.

This sequence joins TRBV3-1 (or the pseudogene TRBV3-2) and TRBJ1-6; possible D gene TRBD1, 6 bases. The CDR3 runs to 18 residues. Germline V gives CDR1 LGHDT, CDR2 YNNKEL (reference sequence). The V gene lost 0 bases and the J gene lost 6 bases, with 18 bases spanning the gap. CDR3 in DNA: TGTGCCAGCAGCCAAGATACAGGGCCCCCCTTTATTAATTCACCCCTCCACTTT. It yields the protein CASSQDTGPPFINSPLHF.

This clone came up once. As the CDR3 is not closed by the conserved phenylalanine or tryptophan, this likely results from a read error. The DNA is omitted, as the CDR3 cannot be located on it reliably, and the CDR3 follows TCRdb's listing. The CDR3 loop is CASTTRLERGL. The V call is TRBV10-1, the J call TRBJ2-7; no check of the table's D call, TRBD2, against the DNA was made. 11 amino acids form the CDR3, both terminal residues included. Germline values: CDR1 WNHNN, CDR2 SYGVQD (reference sequence).

J is TRBJ1-5 and V is TRBV18; 11 nucleotides agree with TRBD1. Germline CDR1 is KGHSH and CDR2 is LQKENI. With V trimmed by 2 bases and J by 7 bases, 1 base remained unmatched. The CDR3 loop spans 14 amino acids. CDR3 loop: CASSPGTGGQPQHF. CDR3 coding DNA: TGTGCCAGCTCACCAGGGACAGGGGGACAGCCCCAGCATTTT.

Within the sample, this clone is medium-sized. The chain employs TRBV15 and TRBJ2-5; D is uncertain. This CDR3 is built from 13 residues. Between the trimmed V and J ends, which lost 1 base and 3 bases, there was a span of 6 bases. CDR1 is LNHNV and CDR2 is YYDKDF in the germline V gene (reference sequence). Here the CDR3 DNA reads TGTGCCACCAGCAGAGTCCGGGAAGAGACCCAGTACTTC. This translates into CATSRVREETQYF.

The chain employs TRBV24-1 and TRBJ2-2; D is perhaps TRBD1 or TRBD2 (5 bases each). Per the germline V gene, CDR1 is KGHDR and CDR2 is SFDVKD. Trimming took 3 bases from V and 3 from J, leaving 10 bases between them. This CDR3 contains 15 residues. The CDR3 DNA follows: TGTGCCACCAGTGATGGGGGTCCGGACACCGGGGAGCTGTTTTTT. Amino acid sequence: CATSDGGPDTGELFF.

The V call is TRBV18, the J call TRBJ2-1; the match to TRBD1 covers 8 bases. Trimming cost V 1 base and J 5 bases; bases outside gene matches: 7. Germline assignment: CDR1 KGHSH and CDR2 LQKENI. CDR3 length: 16 amino acids. CDR3 DNA: TGTGCCAGCTCACCACTTGTGACAGGGGATAACAATGAGCAGTTCTTC. It encodes CASSPLVTGDNNEQFF.

This clone has only one observation. J is TRBJ1-1 and V is TRBV7-2; TRBD1 might be the D (6 bases). The CDR3 covers 15 residues. Trimming pared 4 bases from V and 0 bases from J, leaving 12 bases between. CDR1 and CDR2 from the germline V gene are SGHTA and FQGNSA. CDR3 bases: TGTGCCAGCAGCTGGGGGGGCGGTATGAACACTGAAGCTTTCTTT. It codes for CASSWGGGMNTEAFF.

The V gene is TRBV10-3, the J gene TRBJ1-1, with a weak D call TRBD1 (6 bases). Germline values: CDR1 ENHRY, CDR2 SYGVKD. CDR3 size: 14 residues. The V end was cut by 4 bases, the J end by 1 base, with 10 bases between. As DNA, the CDR3 is TGTGCCATCAGTGCTCTCAGGGGGAACACTGAAGCTTTCTTT. Amino acid sequence: CAISALRGNTEAFF.

This chain uses TRBV7-9 with TRBJ2-1; maybe TRBD2 (7 bases). The length of the CDR3 is 17 residues. Germline lookup yields CDR1 SEHNR and CDR2 FQNEAQ (reference sequence). V was cut by 5 bases and J by 0 bases, with 17 bases left in between. The CDR3 region is CASSPGGDRSSYNEQFF. CDR3 coding DNA: TGTGCCAGCAGCCCGGGGGGAGACAGGAGCTCCTACAATGAGCAGTTCTTC.

The gene calls are TRBV6-5 and TRBJ1-1; D uncertain. V lost 6 bases to trimming and J lost 0 bases, with 8 bases between them. This CDR3 is built from 13 residues. CDR1 and CDR2 from the germline V gene are MNHEY and SVGAGI. The CDR3 spells CASRLGMNTEAFF. The DNA for the CDR3 is TGTGCCAGCAGATTAGGCATGAACACTGAAGCTTTCTTT.

The count of this clone is one. V is TRBV7-9 and J is TRBJ1-2; 8 nucleotides line up with TRBD1. The ends lost 1 base at V and 3 bases at J; junction bases unmatched: 4. There are 15 residues in the CDR3. Germline CDR1 and CDR2: SEHNR and FQNEAQ (reference sequence). The CDR3 region has the DNA TGTGCCAGCAGCTTAGGAGGGGGACAGGACTATGGCTACACCTTC. Protein sequence: CASSLGGGQDYGYTF.

This chain links TRBV5-5 with TRBJ1-6; a possible D gene is TRBD1 (6 bases). Trimming left V 4 bases short and J 6 bases short, with 11 bases between. Germline lookup yields CDR1 SGHKS and CDR2 YYEKEE (reference sequence). The length of the CDR3 is 14 residues. CDR3 protein: CASSPAGANSPLHF. CDR3 nucleotides: TGTGCCAGCAGCCCCGCAGGGGCTAATTCACCCCTCCACTTT.

The chain couples TRBV30 to TRBJ1-2, with 7 bases that match TRBD1. Trimming took 4 bases from V and 4 from J; bases not matched to a gene: 9. This CDR3 region has 14 residues. Per germline, CDR1 GTSNPN and CDR2 SVGIG (reference sequence). CDR3 loop: CAWTIQGSGYGYTF. The CDR3 coding sequence is TGTGCCTGGACTATACAGGGGTCGGGCTATGGCTACACCTTC.

This chain links TRBV11-3 with TRBJ1-2; 11 bases match TRBD1. The CDR3 loop spans 14 amino acids. The V gene's germline CDR1 is SGHNT and CDR2 YENEEA. The J segment lost 7 bases and the V segment lost 5 bases, leaving 6 bases of the junction unmatched. CDR3 protein: CASSPRDRGAGYTF. The CDR3 DNA is TGTGCCAGCAGCCCCCGGGACAGGGGGGCTGGCTACACCTTC. Full variable domain (rest looked up from reference TRBV11-3 and TRBJ1-2): EAGVVQSPRYKIIEKKQPVAFWCNPISGHNTLYWYLQNLGQGPELLIRYENEEAVDDSQLPKDRFSAERLKGVDSTLKIQPAELGDSAVYLCASSPRDRGAGYTFGSGTRLTVV.

The chain employs TRBV6-1 and TRBJ1-2; D is unclear. Germline CDR1 is MNHNS and CDR2 is SASEGT. V shed 2 bases and J shed 8 bases, with 9 bases lying between them. The CDR3 is 12 amino acids. CDR3 region: CASSEPGGGYTF. CDR3 nucleotide sequence: TGTGCCAGCAGTGAACCCGGCGGAGGCTACACCTTC.

This clone has more than one count but fewer than ten. This chain joins TRBV12-3 or TRBV12-4 and TRBJ1-2; no reliable D call. The CDR3 has 13 residues. The V end lost 4 bases, the J end lost 4 bases, and 10 bases lay between the germline ends. CDR3 nucleotide sequence: TGTGCCAGCAGTTCAGACTATTCCTATGGCTACACCTTC. As protein: CASSSDYSYGYTF.

This clone was seen a single time. This rearrangement joins TRBV5-1 to TRBJ2-1; a possible D gene is TRBD2 (5 bases). This CDR3 spans 15 amino acids. Between the trimmed V and J ends, which lost 4 bases and 9 bases, there was a span of 20 bases. Germline V gives CDR1 SGHRS, CDR2 YFSETQ. CDR3 coding DNA: TGCGCCAGCAGCGATGAACCGGACTCCTACGGTGAGCAGTTCTTC. It codes for CASSDEPDSYGEQFF. Drawing the rest from reference TRBV5-1 and TRBJ2-1, the complete variable domain is KAGVTQTPRYLIKTRGQQVTLSCSPISGHRSVSWYQQTPGQGLQFLFEYFSETQRNKGNFPGRFSGRQFSNSRSEMNVSTLELGDSALYLCASSDEPDSYGEQFFGPGTRLTVL.

Turning to this clone: Other nucleotide sequences from this sample produce the same CDR3. This chain joins TRBV5-1 and TRBJ2-3; D gene unclear. The V gene's germline CDR1 is SGHRS and CDR2 YFSETQ. The length of the CDR3 is 12 residues. With 4 bases removed from V and 2 bases from J, the gap between germline ends came to 5 bases. In DNA, the CDR3 is TGCGCCAGCAGCCTATCCACAGATACGCAGTATTTT. It codes for CASSLSTDTQYF.

The genes are TRBV7-2 and TRBJ1-2, with 8 bases matching TRBD1. With V trimmed by 5 bases and J by 8 bases, 7 bases remained unmatched. Germline assignment: CDR1 SGHTA and CDR2 FQGNSA. The CDR3 is 13 amino acids. The CDR3, as DNA: TGTGCCAGCAGCACCCAGGGGGCGCAGGGCTACACCTTC. Translating gives CASSTQGAQGYTF.

The chain carries TRBV11-2 and TRBJ1-2; a weak D match, TRBD1 (5 bases). The germline CDR1 and CDR2 sequences are SGHAT and FQNNGV. The CDR3 contains 13 residues. The V and J ends lost 5 bases and 0 bases respectively, with 7 bases between them. CDR3 loop: CASSRTTNYGYTF. The CDR3 DNA reads TGTGCCAGCAGCCGGACAACTAACTATGGCTACACCTTC.

The chain employs TRBV20-1 and TRBJ1-1, with a weak D call TRBD1 (5 bases). Germline values: CDR1 DFQATT, CDR2 SNEGSKA (reference sequence). The CDR3 contains 11 residues. The CDR3 here is CSLGGNTEAFF. DNA for the CDR3: TGCAGCCTGGGGGGGAACACTGAAGCTTTCTTT.

V gene TRBV11-2 combines with J gene TRBJ2-1, with D uncertain. Germline V gives CDR1 SGHAT, CDR2 FQNNGV. V lost 4 bases and J lost 3, with 13 bases in between. The CDR3 is 15 amino acids. CDR3 in DNA: TGTGCCAGCAGCTCGTCCCCACGTGTCTACAATGAGCAGTTCTTC. This sequence encodes CASSSSPRVYNEQFF.

This clone occurred once. J is TRBJ1-4 and V is TRBV5-1; TRBD1 might be the D (6 bases). Trimming cost V 4 bases and J 4 bases, with 14 bases left between them. This CDR3 region has 15 residues. Per the germline V gene, CDR1 is SGHRS and CDR2 is YFSETQ. DNA for the CDR3: TGCGCCAGCAGCGGGTCGGGACATAGTAATGAAAAACTGTTTTTT. It encodes CASSGSGHSNEKLFF.

This clone has only one observation. The chain joins TRBV7-9 to TRBJ2-2, with D possibly being TRBD1 (6 bases). Trimming shortened V by 5 bases and J by 8 bases, and 12 bases separated the two germline ends. Germline V gene sequence: CDR1 SEHNR, CDR2 FQNEAQ (reference sequence). The CDR3 loop spans 13 amino acids. CDR3 DNA: TGTGCCAGCAGCCCCAAGAGGGGGGGGGAGCTGTTTTTT. Residues: CASSPKRGGELFF. Combining the CDR3 with reference TRBV7-9 and TRBJ2-2 gives the whole variable domain DTGVSQNPRHKITKRGQNVTFRCDPISEHNRLYWYRQTLGQGPEFLTYFQNEAQLEKSRLLSDRFSAERPKGSFSTLEIQRTEQGDSAMYLCASSPKRGGELFFGEGSRLTVL.

CDR3 coding DNA: TGTGCCAGTAGTATACACAGGGACGGTCAGCCCCAGCATTTT. This translates into CASSIHRDGQPQHF. This chain links TRBV19 with TRBJ1-5, with D perhaps matching TRBD1 (6 bases). Per germline, CDR1 LNHDA and CDR2 SQIVND (reference sequence). The CDR3 totals 14 residues. Trimming took off 2 bases at V and 6 bases at J, with 11 bases between the two ends.

The chain carries TRBV6-5 and TRBJ1-1, with 8 bases matching TRBD1. Trimming at V came to 7 bases and at J to 3 bases, leaving 7 bases not matched to a gene. The CDR3 has 14 residues. Germline lookup yields CDR1 MNHEY and CDR2 SVGAGI. The CDR3 spells CASKSQTGDTEAFF. In nucleotides, the CDR3 is TGTGCCAGCAAAAGCCAGACAGGGGACACTGAAGCTTTCTTT.